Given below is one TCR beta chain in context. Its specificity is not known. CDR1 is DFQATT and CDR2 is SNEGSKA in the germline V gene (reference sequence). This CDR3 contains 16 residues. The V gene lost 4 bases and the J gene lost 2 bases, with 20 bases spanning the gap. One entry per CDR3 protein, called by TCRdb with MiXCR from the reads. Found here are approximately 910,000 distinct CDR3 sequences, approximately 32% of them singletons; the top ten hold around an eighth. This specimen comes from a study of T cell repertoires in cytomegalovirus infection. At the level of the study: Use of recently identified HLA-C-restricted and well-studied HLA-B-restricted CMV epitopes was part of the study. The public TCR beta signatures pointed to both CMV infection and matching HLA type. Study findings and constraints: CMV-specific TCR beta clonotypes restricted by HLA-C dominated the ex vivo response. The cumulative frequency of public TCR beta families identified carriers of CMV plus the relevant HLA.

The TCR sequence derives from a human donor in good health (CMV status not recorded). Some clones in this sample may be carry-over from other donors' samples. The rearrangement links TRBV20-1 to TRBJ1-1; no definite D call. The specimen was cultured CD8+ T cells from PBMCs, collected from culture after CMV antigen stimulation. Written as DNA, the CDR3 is TGCAGTGCTATCGATCCCTCGAGGGCTGGTAACACTGAAGCTTTCTTT. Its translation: CSAIDPSRAGNTEAFF.